The T cell receptor beta chain under discussion was sequenced for a study of T cells after yellow fever vaccination. The study's findings and limits: The CD4 and CD8 compartments had a small share of their clonotypes in common. By day 5 rather than day 15, the secondary response had peaked, though it was weaker. The presence of abundant clonotypes contaminating from the bulk population was possible in FACS-sorted repertoires.

Trimming took 5 bases from V and 15 from J, leaving 17 bases between them. The CDR3 sequence is 12 residues long. Germline V gene sequence: CDR1 SGHTA, CDR2 FQGNSA. There are many counts of this clonotype. The antigen remains undetermined. Using its own MiXCR run on the 5' RACE reads, TCRdb lists one record per CDR3 protein. Here the sample spans about 630,000 distinct CDR3 sequences, 9% to 15% being singletons. The rearrangement uses TRBV7-2 and TRBJ2-1; D ambiguous. This TCR was sampled from a man younger than 45 who received the YFV17D yellow fever vaccine. The sample here was PBMCs, taken on the day of the yellow fever booster vaccination. The DNA of the CDR3 is TGTGCCAGCAGCCCAAACCCCCCAGCCCTGTTCTTC. Its translation is CASSPNPPALFF.